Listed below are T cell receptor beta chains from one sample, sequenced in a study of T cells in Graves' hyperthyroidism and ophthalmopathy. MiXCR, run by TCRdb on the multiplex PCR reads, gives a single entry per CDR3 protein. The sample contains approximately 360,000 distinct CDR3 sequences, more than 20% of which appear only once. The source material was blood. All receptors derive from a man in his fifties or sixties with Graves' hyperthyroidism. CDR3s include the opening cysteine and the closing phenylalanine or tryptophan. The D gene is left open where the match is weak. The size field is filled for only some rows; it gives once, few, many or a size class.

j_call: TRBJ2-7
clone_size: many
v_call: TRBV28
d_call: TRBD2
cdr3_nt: TGTGCCAGCAGGTCGCCCCGGGAGGCGGCCGAGCAGTACTTC
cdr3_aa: CASRSPREAAEQYF

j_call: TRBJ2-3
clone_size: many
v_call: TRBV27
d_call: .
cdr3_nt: TGTGCCAGCAGTCCCGGGACCTATTCAGATACGCAGTATTTT
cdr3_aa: CASSPGTYSDTQYF

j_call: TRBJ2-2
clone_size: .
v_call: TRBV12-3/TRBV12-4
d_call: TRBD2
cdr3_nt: TGTGCCAGCAGCCGACTAGCGGCTAACACCGGGGAGCTGTTTTTT
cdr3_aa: CASSRLAANTGELFF

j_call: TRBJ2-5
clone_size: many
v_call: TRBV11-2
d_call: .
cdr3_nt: TGTGCCAGCTCACGCGGGGTCCAAGAGACCCAGTACTTC
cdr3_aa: CASSRGVQETQYF

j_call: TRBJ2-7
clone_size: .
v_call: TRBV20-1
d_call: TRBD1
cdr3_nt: TGCAGTGCGAGTTGGGACAGGGGTTACGAGCAGTACTTC
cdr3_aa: CSASWDRGYEQYF

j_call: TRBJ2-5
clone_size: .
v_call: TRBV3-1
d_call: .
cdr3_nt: TGCGCCAGCAGCCAAGATCTTCGGGAGACCCAGTACTTC
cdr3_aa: CASSQDLRETQYF

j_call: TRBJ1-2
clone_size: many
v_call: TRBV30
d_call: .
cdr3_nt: TGTGCCTGGGACAGACGGAACTATGGCTACACCTTC
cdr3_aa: CAWDRRNYGYTF

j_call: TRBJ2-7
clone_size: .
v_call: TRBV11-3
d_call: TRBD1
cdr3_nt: TGTGCCAGCAGCTTATCTAGGGGACAGGGGGTGCACGAGCAGTACTTC
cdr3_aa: CASSLSRGQGVHEQYF

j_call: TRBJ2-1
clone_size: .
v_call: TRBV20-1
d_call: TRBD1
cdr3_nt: TGCAGTGTCCCACTAGGACAGGGAGGAGATGAGCAGTTCTTC
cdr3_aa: CSVPLGQGGDEQFF

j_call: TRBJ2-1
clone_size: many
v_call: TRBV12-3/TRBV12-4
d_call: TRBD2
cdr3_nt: TGTGCCAGCAGTTCGCGGGGACTAGCGGGTTACAATGAGCAGTTCTTC
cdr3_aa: CASSSRGLAGYNEQFF

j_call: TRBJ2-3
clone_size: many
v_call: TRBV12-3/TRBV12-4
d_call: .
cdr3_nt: TGTGCCAGCAGTTTTGGGGTCCGGAGCCACACAGATACGCAGTATTTT
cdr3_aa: CASSFGVRSHTDTQYF

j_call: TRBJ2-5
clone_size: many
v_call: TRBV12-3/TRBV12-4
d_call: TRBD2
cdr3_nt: TGTGCCAGCAGTTTAACGGGAGGGTCCCAAGAGACCCAGTACTTC
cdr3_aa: CASSLTGGSQETQYF

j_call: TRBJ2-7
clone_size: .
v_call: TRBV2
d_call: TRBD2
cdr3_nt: TGTGCCAGCAGCGAGGGACTAGCGGGAGGGGCTTACGAGCAGTACTTC
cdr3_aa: CASSEGLAGGAYEQYF

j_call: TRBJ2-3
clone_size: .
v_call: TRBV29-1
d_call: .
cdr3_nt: TGCGGGGTCAGATCGACAGATACGCAGTATTTT
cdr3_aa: CGVRSTDTQYF

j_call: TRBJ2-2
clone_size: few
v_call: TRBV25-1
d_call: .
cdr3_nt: TGTGCCAGCAGTGAATCGTGGGGGGCTACGAACACCGGGGAGCTGTTTTTT
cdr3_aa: CASSESWGATNTGELFF

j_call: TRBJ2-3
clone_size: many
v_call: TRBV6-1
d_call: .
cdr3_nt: TGTGCCAGCAGTGAGGCGCTCACAGATACGCAGTATTTT
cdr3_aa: CASSEALTDTQYF

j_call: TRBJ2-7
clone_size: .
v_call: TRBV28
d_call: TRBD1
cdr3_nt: TGTGCCAGCACCGTGACGGGACAGAGCTACGAGCAGTACTTC
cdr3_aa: CASTVTGQSYEQYF

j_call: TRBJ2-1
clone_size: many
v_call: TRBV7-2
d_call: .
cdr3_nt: TGTGCCAGCAGCTTAGTTGGGGGAGTGGGGAATGAGCAGTTCTTC
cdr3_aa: CASSLVGGVGNEQFF

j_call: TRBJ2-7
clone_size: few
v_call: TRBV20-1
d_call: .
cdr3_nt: TGCAGTGCTAGAGCCCAGACGAATTCCTACGAGCAGTACTTC
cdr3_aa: CSARAQTNSYEQYF

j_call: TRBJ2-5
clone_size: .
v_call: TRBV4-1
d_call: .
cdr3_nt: TGCGCCAGCAGCCAAGACCCAAATCGGGGTGACCAGTACTTC
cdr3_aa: CASSQDPNRGDQYF

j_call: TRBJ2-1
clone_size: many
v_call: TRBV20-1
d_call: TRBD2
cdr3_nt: TGCAGTGCCCCCTCATACCGGACTAGCTTTGAGTTCTTC
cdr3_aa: CSAPSYRTSFEFF

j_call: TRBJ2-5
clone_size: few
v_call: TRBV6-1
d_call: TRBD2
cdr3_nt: TGTGCCAGCAGAGTGAGGCGGGAGGATCTAATTTTACAAGAGACCCAGTACTTC
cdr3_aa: CASRVRREDLILQETQYF

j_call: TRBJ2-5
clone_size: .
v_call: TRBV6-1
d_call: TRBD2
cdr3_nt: TGTGCCAGCAGTAGGACGTCTAGCGGGGCGCAAGAGACCCAGTACTTC
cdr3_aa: CASSRTSSGAQETQYF

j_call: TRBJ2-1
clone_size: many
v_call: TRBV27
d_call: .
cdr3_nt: TGTGCCAGCAGTTTCCCAGGACGGTTCTTC
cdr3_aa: CASSFPGRFF

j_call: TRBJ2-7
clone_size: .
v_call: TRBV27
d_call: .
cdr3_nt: TGTGCCAGCAGTCCCGACAGCAAGTACTACGAGCAGTACTTC
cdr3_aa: CASSPDSKYYEQYF

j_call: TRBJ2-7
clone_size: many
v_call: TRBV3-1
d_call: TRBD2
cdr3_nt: TGTGCCAGCAGCCAAGGGGTAGCGGGAGCCGCCTACGAGCAGTACTTC
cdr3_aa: CASSQGVAGAAYEQYF

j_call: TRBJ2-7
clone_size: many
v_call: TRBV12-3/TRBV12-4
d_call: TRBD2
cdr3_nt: TGTGCCAGCAGGTCTAGCGGGCTATCCCCCTACGAGCAGTACTTC
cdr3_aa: CASRSSGLSPYEQYF

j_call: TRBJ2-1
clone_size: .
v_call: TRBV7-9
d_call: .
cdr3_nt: TGTGCCAGCAGCTTAGCGGTCAGGCGGGGGCGATACAATGAGCAGTTCTTC
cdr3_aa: CASSLAVRRGRYNEQFF

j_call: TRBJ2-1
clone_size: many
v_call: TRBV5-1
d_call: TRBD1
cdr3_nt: TGCGCCAGCAGCTGGACAGGGGCCGAAAATGAGCAGTTCTTC
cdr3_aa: CASSWTGAENEQFF

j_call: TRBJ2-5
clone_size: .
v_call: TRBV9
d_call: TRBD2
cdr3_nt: TGTGCCAGCAGCGTAGCCCCTAGCGGGCCCCGCGAAGAGACCCAGTACTTC
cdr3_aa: CASSVAPSGPREETQYF

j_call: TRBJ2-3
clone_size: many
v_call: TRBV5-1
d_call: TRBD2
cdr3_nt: TGCGCCAGCAGCTTAGGCCCGACTAGCGGGCGGTCAGATACGCAGTATTTT
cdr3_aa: CASSLGPTSGRSDTQYF

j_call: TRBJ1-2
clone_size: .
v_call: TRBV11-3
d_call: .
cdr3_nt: TGTGCCAGCAGCTTGACAGGAGAGGAAACTGGCTACACCTTC
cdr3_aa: CASSLTGEETGYTF

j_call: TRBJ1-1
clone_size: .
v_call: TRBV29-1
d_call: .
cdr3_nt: TGCAGCGTTGTCGGGCGGACTGAAGCTTTCTTT
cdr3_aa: CSVVGRTEAFF

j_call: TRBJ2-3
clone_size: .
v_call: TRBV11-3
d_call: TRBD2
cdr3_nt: TGTGCCAGCAGCCTAGGACTAGCGGGAGAGAGAGATACGCAGTATTTT
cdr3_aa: CASSLGLAGERDTQYF

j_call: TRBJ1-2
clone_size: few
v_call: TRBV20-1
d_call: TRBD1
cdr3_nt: TGCAGTGCTAGAGGCAGGGGGCTTACGTCGGAGGTCTATGGCTACACCTTC
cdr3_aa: CSARGRGLTSEVYGYTF

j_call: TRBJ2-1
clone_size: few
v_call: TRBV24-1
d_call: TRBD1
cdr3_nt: TGTGCCACCAGTGATCCCGGACAGGGTGCTGGTAATGAGCAGTTCTTC
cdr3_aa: CATSDPGQGAGNEQFF

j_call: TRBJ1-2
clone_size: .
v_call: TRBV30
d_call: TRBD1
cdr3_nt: TGTGCCTGGAGACAGGGGCGTTATGGCTACACCTTC
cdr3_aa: CAWRQGRYGYTF

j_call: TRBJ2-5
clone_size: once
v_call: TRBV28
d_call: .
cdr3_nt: TGTGCCAGCAGTTTATGGGACTCGGGGCAAGAGACCCAGTACTTC
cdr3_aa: CASSLWDSGQETQYF

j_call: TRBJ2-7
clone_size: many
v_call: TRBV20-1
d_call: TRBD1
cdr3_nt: TGCAGTGCTGCGGGACAGGGGGCTATCGAGCAGTACTTC
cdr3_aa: CSAAGQGAIEQYF

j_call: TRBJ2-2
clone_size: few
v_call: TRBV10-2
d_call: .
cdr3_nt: TGCGCCAGCAGTATGACAGGGAGGCCCGGGGAGCTGTTTTTT
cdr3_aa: CASSMTGRPGELFF

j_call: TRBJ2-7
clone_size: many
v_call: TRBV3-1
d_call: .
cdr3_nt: TGTGCCAGCAGCCAAGAGAGTAGCGGAGCCTACGAGCAGTACTTC
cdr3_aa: CASSQESSGAYEQYF

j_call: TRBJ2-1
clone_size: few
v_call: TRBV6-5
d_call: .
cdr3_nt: TGTGCCAGCAGTTACACCCCGACTAGTAACAATGAGCAGTTCTTC
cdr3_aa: CASSYTPTSNNEQFF

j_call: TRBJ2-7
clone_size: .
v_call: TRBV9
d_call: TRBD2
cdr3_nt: TGTGCCAGCAGCGTAGCTGCGGGAGGGCGCTACGAGCAGTACTTC
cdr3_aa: CASSVAAGGRYEQYF

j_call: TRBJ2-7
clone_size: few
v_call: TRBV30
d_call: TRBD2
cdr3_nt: TGTGCCTGGAGAGGGGGCAGGACTAGCGGGAGTGGTGAGCAGTACTTC
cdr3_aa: CAWRGGRTSGSGEQYF

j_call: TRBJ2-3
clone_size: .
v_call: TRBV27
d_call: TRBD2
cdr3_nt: TGTGCCAGCAGTCCCCTAGCGGAGGCAGATACGCAGTATTTT
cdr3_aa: CASSPLAEADTQYF

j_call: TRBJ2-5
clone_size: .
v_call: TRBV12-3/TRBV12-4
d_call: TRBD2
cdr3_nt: TGTGCCAGCAGTATTAGCGGGAGGAAAGAGACCCAGTACTTC
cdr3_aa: CASSISGRKETQYF

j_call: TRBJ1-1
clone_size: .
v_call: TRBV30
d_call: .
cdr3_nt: TGTGCCTGGAGTGAAGGTGCCTCCGAATCTTTCTTT
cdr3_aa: CAWSEGASESFF

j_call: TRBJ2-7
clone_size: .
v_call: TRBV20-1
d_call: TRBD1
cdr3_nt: TGCAGTGCCTGGGACAGGGGCCACGAGCAGTACTTC
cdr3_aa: CSAWDRGHEQYF

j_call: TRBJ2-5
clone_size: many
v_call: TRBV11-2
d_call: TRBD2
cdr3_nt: TGTGCCAGCAGCTTAGGACCAGCGGGAGCATGGAGAGAGACCCAGTACTTC
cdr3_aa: CASSLGPAGAWRETQYF

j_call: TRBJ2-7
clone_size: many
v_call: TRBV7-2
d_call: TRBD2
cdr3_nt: TGTGCCAGCAGCTCCCTAGCGGGAGGTTACGAGCAGTACTTC
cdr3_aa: CASSSLAGGYEQYF

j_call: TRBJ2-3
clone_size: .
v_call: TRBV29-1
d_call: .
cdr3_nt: TGCAGCGCAAGGACAGATACGCAGTATTTT
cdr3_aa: CSARTDTQYF